Described below is a single T cell receptor beta chain sequence and its context. CDR1 is SGHAT and CDR2 is FQNNGV in the germline V gene. V lost 4 bases, J lost 3 bases, and 8 bases lay in between. This CDR3 is built from 13 residues. The authors combined approximately 200,000 CFSE-labeled responder cells with approximately 200,000 irradiated, violet-dye-labeled stimulator cells in plates. Sorting after the reaction isolated proliferating CFSE-low CD3+CD4+ and CD3+CD8+ responders. This sample stems from a study of graft-versus-host responses after intestinal transplantation. The wider study: Recipients got multivisceral, liver-intestinal, or isolated intestinal transplants. Recipients across the board were started on anti-thymocyte globulin induction, then kept on tacrolimus and steroids for two to four years.

The repertoire was sequenced with immunoSEQ multiplex PCR; TCRdb's copy has only in-frame clones and lacks some. This table holds around 19,000 clones, approximately 46% found once. This receptor was identified in a human patient who received an intestinal transplant. This chain joins TRBV11-2 and TRBJ2-3; TRBD1 might be the D (6 bases). The sequencing used alloreactive CD4+ T cells from a mixed lymphocyte reaction culture, collected before intestinal transplant. Indicated subset: CFSE-low proliferating T cells sorted from approximately 6-day pre-transplant mixed lymphocyte reaction (GvH or HvG direction). The CDR3 bases are TGTGCCAGCAGCTGGACAGCGACAGATACGCAGTATTTT. As protein: CASSWTATDTQYF. Together with reference TRBV11-2 and TRBJ2-3, the CDR3 gives the full variable domain: EAGVAQSPRYKIIEKRQSVAFWCNPISGHATLYWYQQILGQGPKLLIQFQNNGVVDDSQLPKDRFSAERLKGVDSTLKIQPAKLEDSAVYLCASSWTATDTQYFGPGTRLTVL.